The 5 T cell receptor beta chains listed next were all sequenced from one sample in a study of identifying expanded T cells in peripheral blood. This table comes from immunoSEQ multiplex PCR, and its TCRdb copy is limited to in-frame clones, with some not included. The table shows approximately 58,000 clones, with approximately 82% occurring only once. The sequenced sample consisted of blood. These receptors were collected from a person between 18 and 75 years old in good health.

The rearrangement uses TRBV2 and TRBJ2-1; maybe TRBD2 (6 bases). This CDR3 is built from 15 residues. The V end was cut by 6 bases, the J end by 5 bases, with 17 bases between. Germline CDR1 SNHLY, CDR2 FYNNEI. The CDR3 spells CASRPGTLPNNEQFF. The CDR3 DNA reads TGTGCCAGCAGACCCGGGACTCTCCCTAACAATGAGCAGTTCTTC.

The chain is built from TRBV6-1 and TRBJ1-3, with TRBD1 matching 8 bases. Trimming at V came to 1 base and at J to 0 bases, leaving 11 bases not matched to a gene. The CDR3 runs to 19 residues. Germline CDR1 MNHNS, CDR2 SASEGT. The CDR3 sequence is CASSEGAAGGLISGNTIYF. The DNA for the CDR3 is TGTGCCAGCAGTGAAGGCGCAGCAGGGGGCCTCATCTCTGGAAACACCATATATTTT.

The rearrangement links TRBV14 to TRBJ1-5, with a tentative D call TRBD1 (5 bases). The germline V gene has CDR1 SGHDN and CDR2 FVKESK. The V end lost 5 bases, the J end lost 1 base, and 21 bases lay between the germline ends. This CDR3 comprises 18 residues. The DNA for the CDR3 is TGTGCCAGCAGCAAAAGGACAAGCCCGGTCGTGAGCAATCAGCCCCAGCATTTT. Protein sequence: CASSKRTSPVVSNQPQHF. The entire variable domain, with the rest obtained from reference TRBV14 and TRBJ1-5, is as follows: EAGVTQFPSHSVIEKGQTVTLRCDPISGHDNLYWYRRVMGKEIKFLLHFVKESKQDESGMPNNRFLAERTGGTYSTLKVQPAELEDSGVYFCASSKRTSPVVSNQPQHFGDGTRLSIL.

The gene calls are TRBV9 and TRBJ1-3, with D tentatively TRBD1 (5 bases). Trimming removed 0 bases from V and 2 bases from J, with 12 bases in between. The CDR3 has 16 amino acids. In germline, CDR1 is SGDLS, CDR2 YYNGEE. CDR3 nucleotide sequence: TGTGCCAGCAGCGTAGGGGCAGGGAGGCCTGGAAACACCATATATTTT. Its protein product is CASSVGAGRPGNTIYF.

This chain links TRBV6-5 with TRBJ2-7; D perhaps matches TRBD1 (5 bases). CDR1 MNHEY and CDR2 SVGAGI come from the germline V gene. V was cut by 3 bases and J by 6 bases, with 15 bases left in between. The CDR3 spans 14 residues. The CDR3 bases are TGTGCCAGCAGTTATTCCGTTGGGGCGGCCGAGCAGTACGTC. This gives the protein CASSYSVGAAEQYV.